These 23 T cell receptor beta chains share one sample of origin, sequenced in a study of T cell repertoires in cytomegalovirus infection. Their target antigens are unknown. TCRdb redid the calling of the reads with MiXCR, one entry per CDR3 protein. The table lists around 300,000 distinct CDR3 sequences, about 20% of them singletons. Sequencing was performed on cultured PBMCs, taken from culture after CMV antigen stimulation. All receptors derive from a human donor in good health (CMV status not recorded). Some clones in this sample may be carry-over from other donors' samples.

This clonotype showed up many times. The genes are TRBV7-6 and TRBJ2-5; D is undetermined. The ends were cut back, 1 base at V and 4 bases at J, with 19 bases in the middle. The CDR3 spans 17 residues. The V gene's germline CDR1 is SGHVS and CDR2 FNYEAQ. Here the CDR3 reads CASSLGVIVANGETQYF. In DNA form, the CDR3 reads TGTGCCAGCAGCTTAGGTGTAATCGTGGCTAATGGAGAGACCCAGTACTTC.

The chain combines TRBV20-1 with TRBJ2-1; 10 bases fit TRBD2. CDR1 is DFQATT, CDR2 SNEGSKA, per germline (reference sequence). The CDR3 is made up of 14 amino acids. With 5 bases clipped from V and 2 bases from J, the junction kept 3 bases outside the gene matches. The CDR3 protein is CSAGLAGAYNEQFF. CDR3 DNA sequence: TGCAGTGCTGGTCTAGCGGGGGCCTACAATGAGCAGTTCTTC.

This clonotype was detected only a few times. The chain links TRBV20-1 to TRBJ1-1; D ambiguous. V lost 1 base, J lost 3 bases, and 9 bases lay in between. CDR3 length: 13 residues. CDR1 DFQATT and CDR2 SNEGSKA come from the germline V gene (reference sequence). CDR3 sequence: CSARVVGYTEAFF. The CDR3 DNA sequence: TGCAGTGCTAGAGTGGTAGGGTACACTGAAGCTTTCTTT.

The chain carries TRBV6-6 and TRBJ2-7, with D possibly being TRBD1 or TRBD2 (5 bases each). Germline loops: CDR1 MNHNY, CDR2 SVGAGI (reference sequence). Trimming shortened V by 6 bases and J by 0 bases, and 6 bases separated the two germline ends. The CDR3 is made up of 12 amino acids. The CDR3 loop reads CASRGDSYEQYV. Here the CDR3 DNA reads TGTGCCAGCAGGGGGGACTCCTACGAGCAGTACGTC.

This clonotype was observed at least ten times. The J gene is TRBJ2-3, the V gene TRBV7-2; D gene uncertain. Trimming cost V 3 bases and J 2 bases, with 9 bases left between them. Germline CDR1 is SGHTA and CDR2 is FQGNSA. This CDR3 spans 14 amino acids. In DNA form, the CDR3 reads TGTGCCAGCAGCTTCGGGCCGAACACAGATACGCAGTATTTT. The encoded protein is CASSFGPNTDTQYF.

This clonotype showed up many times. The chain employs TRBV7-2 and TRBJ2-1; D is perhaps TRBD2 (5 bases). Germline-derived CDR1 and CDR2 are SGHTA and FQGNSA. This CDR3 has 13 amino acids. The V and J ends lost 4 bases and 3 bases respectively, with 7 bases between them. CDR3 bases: TGTGCCAGCAGCTCAGACTACTACAATGAGCAGTTCTTC. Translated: CASSSDYYNEQFF.

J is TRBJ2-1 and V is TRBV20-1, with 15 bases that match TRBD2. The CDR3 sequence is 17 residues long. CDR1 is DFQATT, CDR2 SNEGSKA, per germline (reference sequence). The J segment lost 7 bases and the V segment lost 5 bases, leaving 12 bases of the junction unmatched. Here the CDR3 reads CSAEGLAGGPRRNEQFF. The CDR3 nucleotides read TGCAGTGCTGAAGGACTAGCGGGAGGGCCGAGGAGGAATGAGCAGTTCTTC.

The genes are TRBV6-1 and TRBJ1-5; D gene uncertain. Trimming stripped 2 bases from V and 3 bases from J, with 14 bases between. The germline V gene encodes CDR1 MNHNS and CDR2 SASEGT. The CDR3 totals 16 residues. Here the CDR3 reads CASSEFVYSLNQPQHF. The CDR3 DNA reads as TGTGCCAGCAGTGAATTTGTTTACAGCCTCAATCAGCCCCAGCATTTT.

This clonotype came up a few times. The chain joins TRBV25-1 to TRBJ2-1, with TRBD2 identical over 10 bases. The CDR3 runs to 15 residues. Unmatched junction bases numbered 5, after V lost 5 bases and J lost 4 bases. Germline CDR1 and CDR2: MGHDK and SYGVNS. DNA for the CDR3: TGTGCCAGCAGTTCTACAGCGGGAGGGTACAATGAGCAGTTCTTC. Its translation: CASSSTAGGYNEQFF.

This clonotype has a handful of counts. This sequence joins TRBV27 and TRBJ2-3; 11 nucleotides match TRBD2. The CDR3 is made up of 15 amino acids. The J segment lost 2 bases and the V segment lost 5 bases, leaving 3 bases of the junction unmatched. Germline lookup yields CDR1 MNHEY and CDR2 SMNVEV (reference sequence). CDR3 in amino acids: CASSPSGRTTDTQYF. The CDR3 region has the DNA TGTGCCAGCAGTCCTAGCGGGAGGACCACAGATACGCAGTATTTT.

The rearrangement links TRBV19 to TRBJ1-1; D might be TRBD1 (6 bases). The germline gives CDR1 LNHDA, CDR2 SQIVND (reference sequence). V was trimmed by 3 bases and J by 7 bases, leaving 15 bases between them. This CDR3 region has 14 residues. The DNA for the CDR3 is TGTGCCAGTAGTATGGGGGGCAGGACAGTTGAAGCTTTCTTT. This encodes CASSMGGRTVEAFF.

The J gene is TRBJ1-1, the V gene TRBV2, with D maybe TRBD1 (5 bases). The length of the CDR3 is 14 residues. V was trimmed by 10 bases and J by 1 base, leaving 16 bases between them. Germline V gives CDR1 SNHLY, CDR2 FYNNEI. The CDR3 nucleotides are TGTGCCAACATGGGGTGGGGGGGGAACACTGAAGCTTTCTTT. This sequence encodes CANMGWGGNTEAFF. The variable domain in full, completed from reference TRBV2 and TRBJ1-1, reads EPEVTQTPSHQVTQMGQEVILRCVPISNHLYFYWYRQILGQKVEFLVSFYNNEISEKSEIFDDQFSVERPDGSNFTLKIRSTKLEDSAMYFCANMGWGGNTEAFFGQGTRLTVV.

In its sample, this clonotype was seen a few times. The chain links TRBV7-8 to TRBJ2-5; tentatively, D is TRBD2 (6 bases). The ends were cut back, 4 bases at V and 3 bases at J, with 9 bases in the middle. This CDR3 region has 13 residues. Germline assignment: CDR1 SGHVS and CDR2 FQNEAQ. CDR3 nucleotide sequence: TGTGCCAGCAGCTGGGGACTCGAAGAGACCCAGTACTTC. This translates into CASSWGLEETQYF.

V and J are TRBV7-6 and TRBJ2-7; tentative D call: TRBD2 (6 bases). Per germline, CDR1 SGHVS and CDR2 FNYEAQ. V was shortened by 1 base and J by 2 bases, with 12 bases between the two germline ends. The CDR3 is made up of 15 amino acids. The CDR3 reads CASSLVGGGAYEQYV. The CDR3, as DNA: TGTGCCAGCAGCTTAGTGGGGGGTGGAGCCTACGAGCAGTACGTC.

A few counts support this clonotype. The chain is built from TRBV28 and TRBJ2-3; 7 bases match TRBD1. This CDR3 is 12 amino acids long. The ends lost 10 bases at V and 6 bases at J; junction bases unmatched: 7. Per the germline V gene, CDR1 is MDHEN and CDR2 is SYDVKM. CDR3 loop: CATRQGTDTQYF. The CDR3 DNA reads TGTGCCACCAGACAGGGAACCGATACGCAGTATTTT.

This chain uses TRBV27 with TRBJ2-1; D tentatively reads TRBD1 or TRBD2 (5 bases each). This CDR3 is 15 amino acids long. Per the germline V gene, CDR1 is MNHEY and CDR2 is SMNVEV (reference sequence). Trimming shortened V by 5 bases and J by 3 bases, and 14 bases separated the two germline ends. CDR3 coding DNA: TGTGCCAGCAGTCCCCTAGAGGGGCTCTACAATGAGCAGTTCTTC. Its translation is CASSPLEGLYNEQFF.

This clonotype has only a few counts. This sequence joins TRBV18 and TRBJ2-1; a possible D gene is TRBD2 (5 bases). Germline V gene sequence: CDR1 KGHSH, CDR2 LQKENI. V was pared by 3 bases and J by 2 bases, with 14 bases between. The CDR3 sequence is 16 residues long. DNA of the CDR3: TGTGCCAGCTCACCGGAGGACTCCCAGGCCTACAATGAGCAGTTCTTC. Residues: CASSPEDSQAYNEQFF.

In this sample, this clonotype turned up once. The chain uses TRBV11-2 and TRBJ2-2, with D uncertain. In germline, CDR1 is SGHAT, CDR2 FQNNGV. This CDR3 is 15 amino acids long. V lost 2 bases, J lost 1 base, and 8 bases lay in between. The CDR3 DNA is TGTGCCAGCAGCTTAACACGGGTGAACACCGGGGAGCTGTTTTTT. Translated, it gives CASSLTRVNTGELFF.

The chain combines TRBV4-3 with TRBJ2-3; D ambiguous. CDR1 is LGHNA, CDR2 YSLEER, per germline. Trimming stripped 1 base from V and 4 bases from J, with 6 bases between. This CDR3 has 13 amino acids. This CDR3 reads CASSQGSPDTQYF. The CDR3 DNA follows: TGCGCCAGCAGCCAAGGTTCCCCAGATACGCAGTATTTT.

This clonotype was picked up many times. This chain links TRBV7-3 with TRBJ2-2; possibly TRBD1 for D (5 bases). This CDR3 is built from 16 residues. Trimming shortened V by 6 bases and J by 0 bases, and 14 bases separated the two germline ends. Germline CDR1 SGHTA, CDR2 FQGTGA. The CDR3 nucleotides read TGTGCCAGCAGGCTTGGGCAGGGCGCGAACACCGGGGAGCTGTTTTTT. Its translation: CASRLGQGANTGELFF.

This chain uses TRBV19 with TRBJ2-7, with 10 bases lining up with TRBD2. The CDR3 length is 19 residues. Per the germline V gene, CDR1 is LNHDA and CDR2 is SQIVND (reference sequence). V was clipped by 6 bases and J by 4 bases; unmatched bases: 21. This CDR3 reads CASRTVTSGNRNSPYEQYV. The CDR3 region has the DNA TGTGCCAGTAGGACAGTAACTAGCGGGAATCGGAACTCGCCGTACGAGCAGTACGTC.

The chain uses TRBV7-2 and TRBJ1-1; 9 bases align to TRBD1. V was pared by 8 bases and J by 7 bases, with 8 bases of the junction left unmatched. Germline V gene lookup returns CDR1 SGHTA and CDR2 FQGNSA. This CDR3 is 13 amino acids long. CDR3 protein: CASGYRTGVEAFF. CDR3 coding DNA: TGTGCCAGCGGTTATCGGACAGGGGTTGAAGCTTTCTTT. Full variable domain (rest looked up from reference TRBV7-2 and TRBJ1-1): GAGVSQSPSNKVTEKGKDVELRCDPISGHTALYWYRQSLGQGLEFLIYFQGNSAPDKSGLPSDRFSAERTGGSVSTLTIQRTQQEDSAVYLCASGYRTGVEAFFGQGTRLTVV.

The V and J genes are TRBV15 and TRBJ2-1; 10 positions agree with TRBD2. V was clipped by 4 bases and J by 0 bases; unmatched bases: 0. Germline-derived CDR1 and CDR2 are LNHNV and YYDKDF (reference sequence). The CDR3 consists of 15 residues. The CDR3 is CATSTSGSSYNEQFF. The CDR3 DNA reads TGTGCCACCAGCACTAGCGGGAGCTCCTACAATGAGCAGTTCTTC.